These 9 T cell receptor beta chains came from one sample sequenced in a study of cytomegalovirus exposure and HLA in healthy donors. Primers: 60 Vbeta forward and 13 Jbeta reverse. Measured with immunoSEQ multiplex PCR; TCRdb has only the in-frame clones, and not every one. Among some 110,000 clones, about 81% were seen once, and the ten largest hold less than 1.1%. The sample consisted of PBMCs. These receptors all stem from a woman in her 30s in good health and CMV-seronegative.

The chain carries TRBV7-2 and TRBJ2-1; tentative D call: TRBD1 (6 bases). V was shortened by 5 bases and J by 9 bases, with 23 bases between the two germline ends. The CDR3 is 16 residues long. Germline assignment: CDR1 SGHTA and CDR2 FQGNSA. The CDR3 loop reads CASSRTGIQGPSEQFF. The CDR3, as DNA: TGTGCCAGCAGCCGAACAGGGATCCAAGGCCCCAGTGAGCAGTTCTTC.

The chain has TRBV29-1 and TRBJ1-3; D is unresolved. The ends were cut back, 7 bases at V and 2 bases at J, with 18 bases in the middle. The CDR3 consists of 15 residues. From germline, CDR1 is SQVTM and CDR2 ANQGSEA. CDR3 region: CSAQGGSATGNTIYF. In DNA, the CDR3 is TGCAGCGCCCAAGGCGGGAGTGCAACTGGAAACACCATATATTTT. Based on the CDR3 plus reference TRBV29-1 and TRBJ1-3, the full variable domain is SAVISQKPSRDICQRGTSLTIQCQVDSQVTMMFWYRQQPGQSLTLIATANQGSEATYESGFVIDKFPISRPNLTFSTLTVSNMSPEDSSIYLCSAQGGSATGNTIYFGEGSWLTVV.

For the CDR3, the DNA is TGCAGCGTTTCCTCCACTAGACACAATGAGCAGTTCTTC. The encoded protein is CSVSSTRHNEQFF. The rearrangement links TRBV29-1 to TRBJ2-1; possible D gene TRBD2, 5 bases. V gave up 5 bases and J gave up 5 bases, with 13 bases separating them. The CDR3 is made up of 13 amino acids. Germline CDR1 SQVTM, CDR2 ANQGSEA.

CDR3 sequence reads: CASSYSWTGMRSYTF. In DNA, the CDR3 is TGTGCCAGCAGTTATTCCTGGACAGGTATGAGGAGCTACACCTTC. The chain has TRBV6-5 and TRBJ1-2; 7 bases align to TRBD1. The CDR3 totals 15 residues. V dropped 3 bases and J dropped 9; count of bases not matched to a gene: 13. In germline, CDR1 is MNHEY, CDR2 SVGAGI.

V is TRBV10-3 and J is TRBJ2-7; TRBD2 is a possible D gene (5 bases). This CDR3 spans 15 amino acids. Deletions cut 0 bases from V and 5 bases from J, with 14 bases between. Per germline, CDR1 ENHRY and CDR2 SYGVKD. In nucleotides, the CDR3 is TGTGCCATCAGTGAGTCGTGGCTTGCGGGCCACGAGCAGTACTTC. This translates into CAISESWLAGHEQYF.

This clone turned up a few times. The CDR3 DNA reads as TGTGCCAGCAGCGGAACCAGTAGCGGGAGAATCTACAATGAGCAGTTCTTC. Amino acid sequence: CASSGTSSGRIYNEQFF. The V gene is TRBV5-4, the J gene TRBJ2-1, with TRBD2 matching 9 bases. CDR1 and CDR2 from the germline V gene are SGHNT and YYREEE (reference sequence). V shed 4 bases, J shed 3 bases, and the junction held 11 bases outside the gene matches. The CDR3 extends over 17 amino acids. Combining the CDR3 with reference TRBV5-4 and TRBJ2-1 gives the whole variable domain ETGVTQSPTHLIKTRGQQVTLRCSSQSGHNTVSWYQQALGQGPQFIFQYYREEENGRGNFPPRFSGLQFPNYSSELNVNALELDDSALYLCASSGTSSGRIYNEQFFGPGTRLTVL.

The chain combines TRBV6-5 with TRBJ2-1; 11 bases align to TRBD2. J lost 9 bases, V lost 6 bases, and 10 bases had no gene match. Germline assignment: CDR1 MNHEY and CDR2 SVGAGI. This CDR3 comprises 15 residues. The CDR3 DNA sequence: TGTGCCAGCAGCCTAGCGGGAGGCCCGGGGGGTGAGCAGTTCTTC. Translated: CASSLAGGPGGEQFF.

This clone was detected only a few times. This chain links TRBV25-1 with TRBJ2-3, with 9 bases lining up with TRBD2. Germline V gives CDR1 MGHDK, CDR2 SYGVNS. This CDR3 has 15 residues. V shed 3 bases, J shed 2 bases, and the junction held 3 bases outside the gene matches. The CDR3 is CASSDSGSPTDTQYF. CDR3 nucleotides: TGTGCCAGCAGTGATAGCGGGAGCCCCACAGATACGCAGTATTTT.

The chain combines TRBV7-9 with TRBJ1-5; 7 bases fit TRBD1. The trim removed 1 base at V and 5 bases at J, leaving 5 bases unmatched. CDR3 size: 15 residues. Germline CDR1 SEHNR, CDR2 FQNEAQ (reference sequence). This CDR3 reads CASSLGTGDDQPQHF. In DNA, the CDR3 is TGTGCCAGCAGCTTAGGAACAGGGGACGATCAGCCCCAGCATTTT. Variable domain in full (rest from reference TRBV7-9 and TRBJ1-5): DTGVSQNPRHKITKRGQNVTFRCDPISEHNRLYWYRQTLGQGPEFLTYFQNEAQLEKSRLLSDRFSAERPKGSFSTLEIQRTEQGDSAMYLCASSLGTGDDQPQHFGDGTRLSIL.